Shown below are 29 T cell receptor beta chains from a single sample sequenced in a study of T-cell reconstitution after alpha-beta-depleted transplantation in children. Preparation of the TCRbeta library was carried out with unique molecular identifiers. Via MiXCR, TCRdb re-called the PCR reads, giving one row per CDR3 protein. This sample has approximately 640,000 distinct CDR3 sequences, with 15% to 20% found just once. Sample: PBMCs from the stem cell graft donor, taken from the stem cell graft. The receptors derive from a human donor who donated a stem cell graft to a child with acute myeloid leukemia.

This clonotype was observed at least ten times. DNA of the CDR3: TGTGCCATCCGGGGACAGGGAAATGAAAAACTGTTTTTT. Its protein is CAIRGQGNEKLFF. The gene calls are TRBV10-3 and TRBJ1-4; 9 bases are a match to TRBD1. Germline CDR1 ENHRY, CDR2 SYGVKD. The CDR3 consists of 13 residues. J was trimmed by 5 bases and V by 8 bases; bases with no gene match: 3.

There are many counts of this clonotype. J is TRBJ1-1 and V is TRBV4-3; no clear D. The CDR3 length is 15 residues. V lost 0 bases, J lost 1 base, and 9 bases lay in between. Germline-derived CDR1 and CDR2 are LGHNA and YSLEER. CDR3: CASSQDRISNTEAFF. CDR3 coding DNA: TGCGCCAGCAGCCAAGATCGAATATCGAACACTGAAGCTTTCTTT.

This clonotype was detected ten times or more. V gene TRBV20-1 combines with J gene TRBJ2-5; 9 positions agree with TRBD2. Trimming took 5 bases from V and 3 from J; bases not matched to a gene: 7. The germline gives CDR1 DFQATT, CDR2 SNEGSKA (reference sequence). The CDR3 covers 14 residues. In DNA form, the CDR3 reads TGCAGTGCTTACCCTCTAGCGGGGAAAGAGACCCAGTACTTC. It specifies CSAYPLAGKETQYF.

The V call is TRBV30, the J call TRBJ1-1; no reliable D call. V was cut by 2 bases and J by 3 bases, with 7 bases left in between. CDR3 size: 12 residues. CDR1 and CDR2 (germline): GTSNPN, SVGIG (reference sequence). CDR3: CAWSRRDTEAFF. The DNA of the CDR3 is TGTGCCTGGAGTCGTAGGGACACTGAAGCTTTCTTT.

This sequence joins TRBV12-3 or TRBV12-4 and TRBJ1-1; D possibly corresponds to TRBD1 (5 bases). V lost 6 bases, J lost 1 base, and 15 bases lay in between. CDR3 length: 15 amino acids. Here the CDR3 DNA reads TGTGCCAGCAGGGTGGGGGGGGTCGGGAACACTGAAGCTTTCTTT. Protein: CASRVGGVGNTEAFF.

This sequence joins TRBV29-1 and TRBJ1-2; perhaps TRBD1 as D (6 bases). Germline V gene sequence: CDR1 SQVTM, CDR2 ANQGSEA. The ends were cut back, 6 bases at V and 0 bases at J, with 20 bases in the middle. This CDR3 comprises 16 residues. The DNA for the CDR3 is TGCAGCGTCCCTGTCCAGGGGACGCCTGCTAACTATGGCTACACCTTC. Translation gives CSVPVQGTPANYGYTF.

The CDR3: CASRVGSTGQETQYF. CDR3 bases: TGCGCCAGCAGGGTAGGGTCGACGGGACAAGAGACCCAGTACTTC. The rearrangement joins TRBV5-1 to TRBJ2-5; D might be TRBD2 (5 bases). The CDR3 is made up of 15 amino acids. From germline, CDR1 is SGHRS and CDR2 YFSETQ. V lost 5 bases and J lost 2, with 16 bases in between.

In nucleotides, the CDR3 is TGTGCCAGCAGCTTAGGGTCGGGTGGCTACACCTTC. The encoded protein is CASSLGSGGYTF. V gene TRBV7-2 combines with J gene TRBJ1-2; D unresolved. This CDR3 contains 12 residues. CDR1 SGHTA and CDR2 FQGNSA come from the germline V gene. Trimming pared 1 base from V and 7 bases from J, leaving 7 bases between.

The DNA of the CDR3 is TGTGCCAGCAGCTTAAGCCCAGGGACTCTTAATACGCAGTATTTT. It translates to CASSLSPGTLNTQYF. This sequence joins TRBV7-9 and TRBJ2-3, with D tentatively TRBD2 (6 bases). The V and J ends lost 2 bases and 7 bases respectively, with 16 bases between them. CDR3 length equals 15 residues. Looked up from germline, CDR1 is SEHNR and CDR2 is FQNEAQ (reference sequence).

In this sample, this clonotype turned up many times. This sequence joins TRBV20-1 and TRBJ2-3; 7 bases agree with TRBD2. Unmatched junction bases numbered 7, after V lost 3 bases and J lost 4 bases. This CDR3 contains 14 residues. CDR1 and CDR2 (germline): DFQATT, SNEGSKA (reference sequence). Here the CDR3 DNA reads TGCAGTGCTAGGTCGAGACTAGCAGCAGATACGCAGTATTTT. Encoded protein: CSARSRLAADTQYF.

This clonotype was found a few times. This chain joins TRBV18 and TRBJ2-5; 8 bases are a match to TRBD1. The CDR3 covers 14 residues. Germline CDR1 KGHSH, CDR2 LQKENI. V gave up 6 bases and J gave up 6 bases; unmatched junction bases: 9. CDR3 coding DNA: TGTGCCAGCTCCCCGACCGGACAGGGAAAGACCCAGTACTTC. It encodes CASSPTGQGKTQYF.

This clonotype turned up a few times. The chain recombines TRBV12-3 or TRBV12-4 with TRBJ2-1; no firm D call. The CDR3 has 15 residues. V was cut by 6 bases and J by 8 bases, with 20 bases left in between. CDR3 region: CASSPGRSALHEQFF. The CDR3 DNA follows: TGTGCCAGCAGCCCTGGAAGGAGTGCTCTTCATGAGCAGTTCTTC.

This clonotype was counted many times. This rearrangement joins TRBV6-2 or TRBV6-3 to TRBJ2-3; D is unresolved. The germline CDR1 and CDR2 sequences are MNHEY and SVGEGT. The CDR3 has 12 residues. Trimming stripped 8 bases from V and 8 bases from J, with 14 bases between. As DNA, the CDR3 is TGTGCCAGCCTAGGGTTCTTAGGTACGCAGTATTTT. It codes for CASLGFLGTQYF.

This clonotype was counted only a few times. The CDR3 nucleotides read TGTGCCACCAGTGTCGGGGGCGCCGGGGAGACCCAGTACTTC. This encodes CATSVGGAGETQYF. V and J are TRBV24-1 and TRBJ2-5; D tentatively reads TRBD1 or TRBD2 (6 bases each). V dropped 5 bases and J dropped 5 bases, with 14 bases sitting between them. The germline V gene encodes CDR1 KGHDR and CDR2 SFDVKD. The CDR3 is made up of 14 amino acids.

The sample holds many counts of this clonotype. The V call is TRBV29-1, the J call TRBJ2-6; D tentatively fits TRBD1 or TRBD2 (5 bases each). The CDR3 length is 15 residues. Germline V gene sequence: CDR1 SQVTM, CDR2 ANQGSEA. V was clipped by 7 bases and J by 0 bases, with 13 bases between them. This chain's CDR3 is CSATEGSSGANVLTF. The CDR3 DNA reads TGCAGCGCTACCGAGGGGAGCTCTGGGGCCAACGTCCTGACTTTC.

As to this clonotype: A read error may explain this, as a much larger clone is one base away. The chain couples TRBV10-3 to TRBJ2-7; TRBD2 agrees at 9 bases. The CDR3 has 17 amino acids. CDR1 is ENHRY, CDR2 SYGVKD, per germline. CDR3: CAISRLSGTSRTYEQSF. For the CDR3, the DNA is TGTGCCATCAGCCGACTTTCCGGGACTAGCAGGACCTACGAGCAGTCCTTC.

This clonotype showed up just a few times. J is TRBJ2-7 and V is TRBV7-2; D possibly corresponds to TRBD1 (5 bases). CDR1 SGHTA and CDR2 FQGNSA come from the germline V gene. V lost 3 bases and J 5 bases, leaving 8 bases between the germline ends. The CDR3 has 12 residues. The CDR3 protein is CASSFLGDEQYF. CDR3 coding DNA: TGTGCCAGCAGCTTCTTAGGGGACGAGCAGTACTTC. The variable domain in full, with the rest retrieved from reference TRBV7-2 and TRBJ2-7, is GAGVSQSPSNKVTEKGKDVELRCDPISGHTALYWYRQSLGQGLEFLIYFQGNSAPDKSGLPSDRFSAERTGGSVSTLTIQRTQQEDSAVYLCASSFLGDEQYFGPGTRLTVT.

This clonotype has a handful of counts. The V gene is TRBV10-3, the J gene TRBJ2-4, with 9 positions matching TRBD1. The CDR3 covers 17 residues. J gave up 1 base and V 0 bases, and 4 bases lay outside the gene matches. Germline V gives CDR1 ENHRY, CDR2 SYGVKD. In DNA, the CDR3 is TGTGCCATCAGTGAGTCGGCTGGACAGGGGGCCAAAAACATTCAGTACTTC. This sequence encodes CAISESAGQGAKNIQYF.

This clonotype has ten or more counts. DNA of the CDR3: TGTGCCATCAGTGAGTCGGGAGGGAGCACTGAAGCTTTCTTT. Amino acids: CAISESGGSTEAFF. The V gene is TRBV10-3, the J gene TRBJ1-1; D ambiguous. This CDR3 has 14 residues. Trimming took 0 bases from V and 4 from J, leaving 9 bases between them. The germline V gene has CDR1 ENHRY and CDR2 SYGVKD.

V gene TRBV21-1 combines with J gene TRBJ2-7; the listed D gene, TRBD1, was not tested against the DNA. TRBV21-1 is recorded as a pseudogene. The CDR3 is 14 amino acids. CDR3 in DNA: TGTGCCAGCAGCAAATATGGGACAGACTACGAGCAGTACGTC. It encodes CASSKYGTDYEQYV.

This clonotype appeared a few times. The rearrangement uses TRBV5-1 and TRBJ2-3, with 9 bases that match TRBD1. With V trimmed by 4 bases and J by 4 bases, 7 bases remained unmatched. The CDR3 covers 15 residues. The germline CDR1 and CDR2 sequences are SGHRS and YFSETQ. DNA for the CDR3: TGCGCCAGCAGCGAAGGACAGGGGAGCGCAGATACGCAGTATTTT. It encodes CASSEGQGSADTQYF.

This clonotype has just a few counts. The chain combines TRBV20-1 with TRBJ2-5, with TRBD2 as a possible D gene (5 bases). The CDR3 extends over 15 amino acids. CDR1 and CDR2 (germline): DFQATT, SNEGSKA (reference sequence). V shed 3 bases and J shed 5 bases, with 19 bases lying between them. CDR3: CSARGQDSDLETQYF. The CDR3 nucleotides are TGCAGTGCTAGGGGTCAGGACTCGGACTTGGAGACCCAGTACTTC.

This clonotype has at least ten counts. The gene calls are TRBV20-1 and TRBJ2-7; weak D call: TRBD2 (5 bases). Trimming shortened V by 6 bases and J by 1 base, and 10 bases separated the two germline ends. CDR1 DFQATT and CDR2 SNEGSKA come from the germline V gene (reference sequence). CDR3 length: 12 amino acids. In DNA form, the CDR3 reads TGCAGTGCAGAGGGATATTCCTACGAGCAGTACGTC. Translation gives CSAEGYSYEQYV.

This clonotype came up a few times. This chain uses TRBV4-2 with TRBJ2-3; no definite D call. The germline V gene encodes CDR1 LGHNA and CDR2 YNFKEQ. With 0 bases removed from V and 0 bases from J, the gap between germline ends came to 7 bases. This CDR3 is built from 15 residues. The CDR3 loop is CASSQDGQSTDTQYF. The CDR3 region has the DNA TGTGCCAGCAGCCAAGACGGGCAGAGCACAGATACGCAGTATTTT.

Ten or more counts support this clonotype. This chain connects TRBV12-3 or TRBV12-4 to TRBJ1-2; D unresolved. This CDR3 has 16 amino acids. V gave up 7 bases and J gave up 4 bases, with 22 bases separating them. DNA of the CDR3: TGTGCCAGCACCCGCACCTGGGTGGCCTCGGGCTATGGCTACACCTTC. This translates into CASTRTWVASGYGYTF.

J is TRBJ2-2 and V is TRBV20-1; 10 bases align to TRBD2. The CDR3 is made up of 16 amino acids. Per the germline V gene, CDR1 is DFQATT and CDR2 is SNEGSKA (reference sequence). Trimming at V came to 1 base and at J to 0 bases, leaving 2 bases not matched to a gene. CDR3 loop: CSARGSGGSNTGELFF. CDR3 bases: TGCAGTGCTAGAGGTAGCGGGGGGTCGAACACCGGGGAGCTGTTTTTT.

The chain recombines TRBV7-6 with TRBJ2-1; no clear D. Germline CDR1 reads SGHVS; CDR2 reads FNYEAQ. The CDR3 runs to 15 residues. V dropped 5 bases and J dropped 3 bases, with 14 bases sitting between them. CDR3 loop: CASSNLRVGYNEQFF. The DNA for the CDR3 is TGTGCCAGCAGCAACCTAAGGGTGGGCTACAATGAGCAGTTCTTC.

This clonotype was recorded many times. The chain is built from TRBV20-1 and TRBJ1-1; D remains unclear. Germline V lookup: CDR1 DFQATT, CDR2 SNEGSKA (reference sequence). Trimming left V 6 bases short and J 1 base short, with 9 bases between. The CDR3 is made up of 12 amino acids. CDR3 coding DNA: TGCAGTGCCACCAACAGGAACACTGAAGCTTTCTTT. Translated, it gives CSATNRNTEAFF.

This chain joins TRBV24-1 and TRBJ2-2, with D tentatively TRBD1 or TRBD2 (5 bases each). CDR3 size: 13 residues. The germline V gene encodes CDR1 KGHDR and CDR2 SFDVKD. V shed 9 bases and J shed 4 bases, with 11 bases lying between them. CDR3 in amino acids: CATGDGITGELFF. In DNA, the CDR3 is TGTGCCACCGGGGACGGGATCACCGGGGAGCTGTTTTTT.